What follows describes a single TCR beta chain. There are 16 residues in the CDR3. J gave up 5 bases and V 4 bases, and 13 bases lay outside the gene matches. Germline assignment: CDR1 MGHRA and CDR2 YSYEKL. Primed by a sample-barcoded 5' primer and a J-beta primer mix, a second PCR proceeded for 7 to 11 cycles. TCRdb re-derived calls from the 5' RACE reads in MiXCR, one entry per CDR3 protein. Of approximately 780,000 distinct CDR3 sequences listed, roughly 24% are singletons. The sample originates from a study of blood T cells in healthy people across ages. The same data also went into a second study, on T cells of mothers and their children.

The gene calls are TRBV4-1 and TRBJ2-5; 7 bases match TRBD1. The sequence was collected from a boy under 18 in good health. The specimen was blood. The CDR3 bases are TGCGCCAGCAGCCTATACGGGACAGACCCAAGGGAGACCCAGTACTTC. Protein: CASSLYGTDPRETQYF.